The 5 T cell receptor beta chains in this list originate from one sample, sequenced in a study of blood T cell repertoires in COVID-19 (TCRdb year 2020). Library preparation used the immunoSEQ multiplex PCR assay. In its TCRdb copy, this immuneACCESS table keeps in-frame sequences only and misses some clones. Where compared with another copy, unresolved V genes explain less than half of these, and the others have no known cause. Within this sample are 200,000 to 250,000 clones, with 84% of them counted one time only. The ten largest clones take up 6% to 8.5% of the sample. The sample taken for sequencing was peripheral blood. The origin of the receptors is a woman aged 50 to 60 with active or convalescent COVID-19.

This sequence joins TRBV7-9 and TRBJ2-2, with TRBD1 identical over 7 bases. Germline CDR1 and CDR2: SEHNR and FQNEAQ (reference sequence). The CDR3 is 14 residues long. The V segment lost 4 bases and the J segment 4 bases; nucleotides outside the gene matches: 3. The CDR3 loop is CASSWGQTTGELFF. The CDR3 region has the DNA TGTGCCAGCAGCTGGGGACAGACCACCGGGGAGCTGTTTTTT.

This chain joins TRBV5-1 and TRBJ1-2; TRBD1 matches at 7 bases. Trimming removed 4 bases from V and 7 bases from J; junction bases left unmatched: 4. The CDR3 length is 12 residues. CDR1 is SGHRS and CDR2 is YFSETQ in the germline V gene. The CDR3, as DNA: TGCGCCAGCAGCGTGGCAGGGGGTGGCTACACCTTC. It codes for CASSVAGGGYTF.

The rearrangement links TRBV5-4 to TRBJ2-3; TRBD2 agrees at 8 bases. The CDR3 contains 15 residues. The germline CDR1 and CDR2 sequences are SGHNT and YYREEE (reference sequence). V lost 5 bases and J lost 4; bases outside the gene matches: 9. The CDR3 spells CASSPPGRGADTQYF. The CDR3 region has the DNA TGTGCCAGCAGTCCGCCGGGGCGGGGGGCAGATACGCAGTATTTT.

The chain links TRBV29-1 to TRBJ1-5, with TRBD1 as a possible D gene (5 bases). The CDR3 totals 13 residues. Trimming cost V 4 bases and J 2 bases, with 9 bases left between them. Germline values: CDR1 SQVTM, CDR2 ANQGSEA. The chain's CDR3 is CSVGPGGNQPQHF. The CDR3 nucleotides are TGCAGCGTTGGACCGGGGGGCAATCAGCCCCAGCATTTT.

The rearrangement joins TRBV10-2 to TRBJ1-2; 7 bases fit TRBD1. V shed 7 bases, J shed 4 bases, and the junction held 3 bases outside the gene matches. The length of the CDR3 is 12 residues. Per germline, CDR1 WSHSY and CDR2 SAAADI. In DNA form, the CDR3 reads TGCGCCAGCATGAGGGACAGCTATGGCTACACCTTC. Translation gives CASMRDSYGYTF.